This TCR beta chain appears in the sequencing data of a study of regulatory T cells in long-lasting Graves disease. With iRepertoire HTBI primers and Arm-PCR of CDR3 regions, TCR beta libraries were built. Each CDR3 protein is one row after TCRdb ran MiXCR on the multiplex PCR reads. The data hold approximately 400,000 distinct CDR3 sequences, with around 15% observed a single time. Time point noted: newly diagnosed GD, antithyroid drugs for less than 3 months. PBMC-extracted RNA yielded the TCR library. Clinicians diagnosed Graves' disease using American Thyroid Association guidelines. The peripheral blood volume drawn was 7.5 to 9.5 milliliters, and it was collected into EDTA tubes. This CDR3 region has 17 residues. As regards this clonotype: It is likely a read error: a sequence one base away is far more abundant.

The TCR sequence derives from a female donor with Graves disease. The specimen comprised peripheral blood mononuclear cells (PBMCs), sampled at new diagnosis, from a patient treated with antithyroid drugs. This chain connects TRBV12-3 or TRBV12-4 to TRBJ2-7; 9 positions match TRBD1. The CDR3 bases are TGTGCCAGCAGTGAAACGACAGGGGGAGGGGGTCTTTACGAGCAGTGCTTC. This translates into CASSETTGGGGLYEQCF.